The text below deals with one TCR beta chain. Its antigen is undetermined. Clones were read by immunoSEQ multiplex PCR, and TCRdb kept only the in-frame ones, dropping some. Of approximately 80,000 clones listed, 75% to 95% are singletons. The V and J ends lost 9 bases and 3 bases respectively, with 17 bases between them. Germline loops: CDR1 MNHEY, CDR2 SVGAGI. The CDR3 runs to 15 residues. This specimen comes from a study of OX40 agonist ivuxolimab in advanced cancers. Study-wide findings and caveats: CD4+ and CD8+ T cells in blood underwent clonal expansion by week 6 at 0.1 to 3.0 mg/kg. Partial responders at 0.1-3.0 mg/kg showed near-lowest clonal expansion.

This sequence joins TRBV6-5 and TRBJ2-2, with D perhaps TRBD1 (6 bases). The TCR comes from an adult with an advanced solid tumor such as melanoma, head and neck, liver or kidney cancer. The input for sequencing was CD4+ or CD8+ T cells sorted from blood, taken in a trial of the OX40 agonist ivuxolimab. The CDR3 DNA is TGTGCCAGAATTCCAGGGGTAAAGGACACCGGGGAGCTGTTTTTT. It encodes CARIPGVKDTGELFF.